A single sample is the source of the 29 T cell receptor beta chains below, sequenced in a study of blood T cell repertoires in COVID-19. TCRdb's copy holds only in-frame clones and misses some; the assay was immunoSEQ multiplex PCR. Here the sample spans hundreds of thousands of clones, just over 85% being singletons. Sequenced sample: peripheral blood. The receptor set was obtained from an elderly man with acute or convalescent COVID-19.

CDR3 nucleotide sequence: TGTGCCAGCAGACCCCTGGACAGGAGGGAAAAACTGTTTTTT. Amino acid sequence: CASRPLDRREKLFF. This chain joins TRBV7-9 and TRBJ1-4, with 7 bases lining up with TRBD1. Looked up from germline, CDR1 is SEHNR and CDR2 is FQNEAQ (reference sequence). V was pared by 6 bases and J by 8 bases, with 9 bases of the junction left unmatched. The CDR3 covers 14 residues.

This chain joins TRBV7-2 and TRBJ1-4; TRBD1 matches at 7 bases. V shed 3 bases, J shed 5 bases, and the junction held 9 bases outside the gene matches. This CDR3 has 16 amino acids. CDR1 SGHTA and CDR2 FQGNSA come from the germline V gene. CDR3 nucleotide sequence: TGTGCCAGCAGCTTTCGTAGGACAGGAGGAAATGAAAAACTGTTTTTT. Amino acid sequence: CASSFRRTGGNEKLFF.

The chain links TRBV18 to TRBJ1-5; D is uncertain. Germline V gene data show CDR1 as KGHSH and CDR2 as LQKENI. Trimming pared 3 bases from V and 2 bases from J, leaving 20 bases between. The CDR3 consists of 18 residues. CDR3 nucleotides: TGTGCCAGCTCACCTTTTTCCGGGGATAGGGCGGGCAATCAGCCCCAGCATTTT. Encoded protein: CASSPFSGDRAGNQPQHF.

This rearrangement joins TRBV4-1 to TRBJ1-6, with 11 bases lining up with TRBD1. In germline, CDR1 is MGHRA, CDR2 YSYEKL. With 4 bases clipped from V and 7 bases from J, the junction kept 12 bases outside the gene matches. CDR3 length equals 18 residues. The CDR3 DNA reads TGCGCCAGCAGCCTGGGACAGGGGGGAACCATGACCAATTCACCCCTCCACTTT. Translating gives CASSLGQGGTMTNSPLHF.

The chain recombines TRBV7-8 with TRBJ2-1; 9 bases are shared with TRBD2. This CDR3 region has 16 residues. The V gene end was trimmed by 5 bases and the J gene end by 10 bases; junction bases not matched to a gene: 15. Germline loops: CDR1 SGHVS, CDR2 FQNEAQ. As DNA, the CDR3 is TGTGCCAGCAGCACGACTAGCGGAGGAGTTTATGGGGAGCAGTTCTTC. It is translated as CASSTTSGGVYGEQFF.

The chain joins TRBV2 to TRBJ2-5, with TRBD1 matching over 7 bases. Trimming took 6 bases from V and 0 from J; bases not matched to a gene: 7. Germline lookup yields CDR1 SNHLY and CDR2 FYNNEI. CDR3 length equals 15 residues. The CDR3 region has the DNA TGTGCCAGCAGATCACAGGGGACGAACCAAGAGACCCAGTACTTC. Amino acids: CASRSQGTNQETQYF.

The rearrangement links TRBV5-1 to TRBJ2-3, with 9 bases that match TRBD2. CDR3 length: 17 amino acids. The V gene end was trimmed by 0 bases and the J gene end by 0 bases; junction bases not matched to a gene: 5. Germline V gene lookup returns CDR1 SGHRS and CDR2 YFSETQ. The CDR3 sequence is CASSLGIAGESTDTQYF. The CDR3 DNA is TGCGCCAGCAGCTTGGGCATAGCGGGAGAGAGCACAGATACGCAGTATTTT. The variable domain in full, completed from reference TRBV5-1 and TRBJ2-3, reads KAGVTQTPRYLIKTRGQQVTLSCSPISGHRSVSWYQQTPGQGLQFLFEYFSETQRNKGNFPGRFSGRQFSNSRSEMNVSTLELGDSALYLCASSLGIAGESTDTQYFGPGTRLTVL.

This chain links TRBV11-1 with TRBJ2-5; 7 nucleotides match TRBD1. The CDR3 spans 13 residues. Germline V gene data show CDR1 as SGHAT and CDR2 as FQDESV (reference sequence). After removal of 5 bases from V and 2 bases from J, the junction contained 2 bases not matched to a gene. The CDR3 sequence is CASSPRGQETQYF. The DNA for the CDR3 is TGTGCCAGCAGCCCCAGGGGGCAAGAGACCCAGTACTTC.

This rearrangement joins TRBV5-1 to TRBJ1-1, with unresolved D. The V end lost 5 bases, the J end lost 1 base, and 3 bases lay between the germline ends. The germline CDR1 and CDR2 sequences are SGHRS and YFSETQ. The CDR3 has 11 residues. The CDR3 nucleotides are TGCGCCAGCAGACAGAACACTGAAGCTTTCTTT. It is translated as CASRQNTEAFF.

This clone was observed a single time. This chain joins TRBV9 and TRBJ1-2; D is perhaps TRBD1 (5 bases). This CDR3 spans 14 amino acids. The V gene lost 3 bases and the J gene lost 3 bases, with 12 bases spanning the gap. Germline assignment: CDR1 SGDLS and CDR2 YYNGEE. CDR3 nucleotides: TGTGCCAGCAGCGGGGGGGACCAAGACTATGGCTACACCTTC. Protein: CASSGGDQDYGYTF.

CDR3 amino acids: CASSILGAFSTNEKLFF. The DNA of the CDR3 is TGTGCCAGTAGTATATTGGGGGCCTTTTCAACTAATGAAAAACTGTTTTTT. The chain links TRBV19 to TRBJ1-4; the D gene is possibly TRBD1 (6 bases). The germline V gene encodes CDR1 LNHDA and CDR2 SQIVND (reference sequence). The CDR3 runs to 17 residues. V gave up 2 bases and J gave up 0 bases, with 13 bases separating them.

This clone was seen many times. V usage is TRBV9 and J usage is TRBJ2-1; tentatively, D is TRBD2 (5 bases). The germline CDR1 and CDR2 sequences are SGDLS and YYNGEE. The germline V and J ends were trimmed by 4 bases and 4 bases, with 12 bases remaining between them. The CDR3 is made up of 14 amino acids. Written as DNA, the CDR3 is TGTGCCAGCAGCCCCTCCGGGATTTACAATGAGCAGTTCTTC. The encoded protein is CASSPSGIYNEQFF. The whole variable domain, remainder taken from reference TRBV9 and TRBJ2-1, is DSGVTQTPKHLITATGQRVTLRCSPRSGDLSVYWYQQSLDQGLQFLIQYYNGEERAKGNILERFSAQQFPDLHSELNLSSLELGDSALYFCASSPSGIYNEQFFGPGTRLTVL.

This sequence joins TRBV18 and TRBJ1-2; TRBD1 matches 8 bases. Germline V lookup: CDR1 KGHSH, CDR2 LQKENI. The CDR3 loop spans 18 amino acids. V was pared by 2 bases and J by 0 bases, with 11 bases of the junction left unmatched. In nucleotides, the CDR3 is TGTGCCAGCTCACCATTAGGGACAGGAAGTAAAACTAACTATGGCTACACCTTC. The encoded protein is CASSPLGTGSKTNYGYTF.

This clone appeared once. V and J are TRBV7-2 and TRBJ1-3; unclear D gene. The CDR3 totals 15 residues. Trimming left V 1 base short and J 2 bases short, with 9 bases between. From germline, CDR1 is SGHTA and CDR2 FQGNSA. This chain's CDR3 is CASSLGRVAGNTIYF. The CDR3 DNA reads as TGTGCCAGCAGCTTAGGTCGGGTTGCTGGAAACACCATATATTTT.

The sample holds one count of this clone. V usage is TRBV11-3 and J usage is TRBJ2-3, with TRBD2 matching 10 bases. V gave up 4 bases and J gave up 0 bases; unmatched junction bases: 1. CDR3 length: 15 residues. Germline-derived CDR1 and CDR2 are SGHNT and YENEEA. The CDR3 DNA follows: TGTGCCAGCAGCTGGACTAGCGGAAGCACAGATACGCAGTATTTT. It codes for CASSWTSGSTDTQYF.

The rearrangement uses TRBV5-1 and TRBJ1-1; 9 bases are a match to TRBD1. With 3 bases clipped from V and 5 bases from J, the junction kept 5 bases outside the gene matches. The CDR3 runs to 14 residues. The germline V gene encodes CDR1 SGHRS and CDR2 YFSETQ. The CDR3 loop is CASSSGQGWTEAFF. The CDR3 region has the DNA TGCGCCAGCAGCTCTGGACAGGGGTGGACTGAAGCTTTCTTT.

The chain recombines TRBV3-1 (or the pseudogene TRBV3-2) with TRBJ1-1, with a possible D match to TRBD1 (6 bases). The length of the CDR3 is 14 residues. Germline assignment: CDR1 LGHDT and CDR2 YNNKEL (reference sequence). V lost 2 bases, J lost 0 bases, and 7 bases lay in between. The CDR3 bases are TGTGCCAGCAGCCAAAACAGGGTGAACACTGAAGCTTTCTTT. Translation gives CASSQNRVNTEAFF.

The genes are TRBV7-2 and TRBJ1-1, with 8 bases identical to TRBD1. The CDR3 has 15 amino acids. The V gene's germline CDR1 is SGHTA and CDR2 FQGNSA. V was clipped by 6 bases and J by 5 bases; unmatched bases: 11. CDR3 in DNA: TGTGCCAGCAGGCGAGGAGGCAGGGGGCGAACTGAAGCTTTCTTT. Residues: CASRRGGRGRTEAFF. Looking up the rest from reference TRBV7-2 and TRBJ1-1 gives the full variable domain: GAGVSQSPSNKVTEKGKDVELRCDPISGHTALYWYRQSLGQGLEFLIYFQGNSAPDKSGLPSDRFSAERTGGSVSTLTIQRTQQEDSAVYLCASRRGGRGRTEAFFGQGTRLTVV.

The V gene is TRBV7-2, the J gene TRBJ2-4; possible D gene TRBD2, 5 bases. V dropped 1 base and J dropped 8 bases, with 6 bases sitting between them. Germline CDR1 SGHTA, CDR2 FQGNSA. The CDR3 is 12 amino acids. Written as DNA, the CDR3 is TGTGCCAGCAGCTTAGGGAGGCACATTCAGTACTTC. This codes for CASSLGRHIQYF.

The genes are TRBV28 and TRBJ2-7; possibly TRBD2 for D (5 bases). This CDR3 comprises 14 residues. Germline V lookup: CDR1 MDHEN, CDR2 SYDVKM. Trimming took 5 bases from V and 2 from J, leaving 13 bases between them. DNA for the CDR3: TGTGCCAGCAGTCCCAGCGGCGCAACCTACGAGCAGTACTTC. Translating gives CASSPSGATYEQYF.

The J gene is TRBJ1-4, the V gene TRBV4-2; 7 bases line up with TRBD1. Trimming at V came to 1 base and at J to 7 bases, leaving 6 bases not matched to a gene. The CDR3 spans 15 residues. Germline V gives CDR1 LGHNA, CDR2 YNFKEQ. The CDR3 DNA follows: TGTGCCAGCAGCCAAGGAAGGGACAGACCTGAAAAACTGTTTTTT. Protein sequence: CASSQGRDRPEKLFF.

This CDR3 reads CASSEGRSRAPLHF. The CDR3, as DNA: TGTGCCAGCAGTGAGGGCCGGTCTAGGGCACCCCTCCACTTT. This chain links TRBV27 with TRBJ1-6, with D unresolved. This CDR3 is built from 14 residues. The V gene lost 5 bases and the J gene lost 11 bases, with 16 bases spanning the gap. Germline CDR1 and CDR2: MNHEY and SMNVEV (reference sequence).

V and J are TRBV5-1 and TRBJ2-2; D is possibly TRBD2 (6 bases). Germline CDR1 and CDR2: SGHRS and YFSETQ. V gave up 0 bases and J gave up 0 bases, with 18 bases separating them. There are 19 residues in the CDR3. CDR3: CASSLDVRGYTSNTGELFF. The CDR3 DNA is TGCGCCAGCAGCTTGGATGTCCGGGGGTATACGTCGAACACCGGGGAGCTGTTTTTT. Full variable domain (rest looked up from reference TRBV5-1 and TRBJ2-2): KAGVTQTPRYLIKTRGQQVTLSCSPISGHRSVSWYQQTPGQGLQFLFEYFSETQRNKGNFPGRFSGRQFSNSRSEMNVSTLELGDSALYLCASSLDVRGYTSNTGELFFGEGSRLTVL.

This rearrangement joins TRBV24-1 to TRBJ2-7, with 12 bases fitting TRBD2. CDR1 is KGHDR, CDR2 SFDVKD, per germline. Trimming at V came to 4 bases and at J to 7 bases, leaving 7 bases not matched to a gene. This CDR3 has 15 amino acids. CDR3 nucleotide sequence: TGTGCCACCAGTGACCCGACTAGCGGGAGTAATGAGCAGTACTTC. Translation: CATSDPTSGSNEQYF.

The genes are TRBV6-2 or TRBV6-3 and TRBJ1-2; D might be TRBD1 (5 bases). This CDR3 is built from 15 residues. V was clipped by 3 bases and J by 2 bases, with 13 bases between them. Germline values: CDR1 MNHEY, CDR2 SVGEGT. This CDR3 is CASSYGATVNYGYTF. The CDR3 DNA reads TGTGCCAGCAGTTATGGTGCGACAGTCAACTATGGCTACACCTTC.

The CDR3 region is CASSSPGVGANVLTF. CDR3 DNA: TGTGCCAGCAGCTCCCCAGGGGTAGGGGCCAACGTCCTGACTTTC. The chain is built from TRBV7-9 and TRBJ2-6, with D tentatively TRBD1 (6 bases). V was cut by 4 bases and J by 4 bases, with 11 bases left in between. Germline V gene sequence: CDR1 SEHNR, CDR2 FQNEAQ (reference sequence). This CDR3 is 15 amino acids long.

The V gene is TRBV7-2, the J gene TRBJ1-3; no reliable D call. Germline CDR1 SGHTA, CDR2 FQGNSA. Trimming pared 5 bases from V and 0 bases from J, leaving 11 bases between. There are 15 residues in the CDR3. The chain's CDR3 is CASSMGPSSGNTIYF. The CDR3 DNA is TGTGCCAGCAGCATGGGCCCGAGCTCTGGAAACACCATATATTTT. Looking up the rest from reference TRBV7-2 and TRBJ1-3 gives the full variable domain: GAGVSQSPSNKVTEKGKDVELRCDPISGHTALYWYRQSLGQGLEFLIYFQGNSAPDKSGLPSDRFSAERTGGSVSTLTIQRTQQEDSAVYLCASSMGPSSGNTIYFGEGSWLTVV.

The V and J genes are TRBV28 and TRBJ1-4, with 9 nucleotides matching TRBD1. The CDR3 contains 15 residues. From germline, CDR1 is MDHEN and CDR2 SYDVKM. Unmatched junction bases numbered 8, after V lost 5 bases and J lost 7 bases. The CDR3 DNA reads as TGTGCCAGCAGTACGCTGGACAGGGGAGGTGAAAAACTGTTTTTT. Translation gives CASSTLDRGGEKLFF.

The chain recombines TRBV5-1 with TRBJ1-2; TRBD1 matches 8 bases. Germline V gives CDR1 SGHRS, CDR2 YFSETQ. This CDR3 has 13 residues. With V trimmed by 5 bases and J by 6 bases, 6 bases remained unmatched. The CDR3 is CASRSTGAHGYTF. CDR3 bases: TGCGCCAGCAGGTCGACAGGGGCACATGGCTACACCTTC.